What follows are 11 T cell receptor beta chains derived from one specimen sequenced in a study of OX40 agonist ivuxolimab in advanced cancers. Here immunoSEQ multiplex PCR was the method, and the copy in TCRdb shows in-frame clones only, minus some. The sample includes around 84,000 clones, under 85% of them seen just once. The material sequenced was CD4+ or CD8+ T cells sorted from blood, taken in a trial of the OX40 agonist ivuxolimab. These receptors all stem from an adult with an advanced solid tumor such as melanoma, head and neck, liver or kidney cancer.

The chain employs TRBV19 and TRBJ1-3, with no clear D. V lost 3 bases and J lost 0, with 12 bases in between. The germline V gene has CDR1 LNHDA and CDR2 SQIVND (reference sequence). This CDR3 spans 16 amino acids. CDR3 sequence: CASSMLDWVSGNTIYF. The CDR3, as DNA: TGTGCCAGTAGTATGTTAGACTGGGTCTCTGGAAACACCATATATTTT.

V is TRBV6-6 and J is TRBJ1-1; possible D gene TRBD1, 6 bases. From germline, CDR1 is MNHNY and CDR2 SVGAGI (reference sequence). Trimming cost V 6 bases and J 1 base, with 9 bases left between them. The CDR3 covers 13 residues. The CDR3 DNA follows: TGTGCCAGCAGCCAGACAGGGAACACTGAAGCTTTCTTT. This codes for CASSQTGNTEAFF.

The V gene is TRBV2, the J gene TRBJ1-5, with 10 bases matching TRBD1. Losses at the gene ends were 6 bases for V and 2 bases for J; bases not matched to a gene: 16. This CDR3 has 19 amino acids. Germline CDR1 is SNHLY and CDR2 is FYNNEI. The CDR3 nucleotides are TGTGCCAGCAGGTCAAGGGGACAGGGGAGAAATGTTCGCAATCAGCCCCAGCATTTT. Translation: CASRSRGQGRNVRNQPQHF.

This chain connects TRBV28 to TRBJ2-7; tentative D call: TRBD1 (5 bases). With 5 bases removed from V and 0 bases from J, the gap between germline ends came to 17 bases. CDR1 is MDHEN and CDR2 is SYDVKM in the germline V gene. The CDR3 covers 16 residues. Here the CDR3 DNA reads TGTGCCAGCAGTACCGGCTTGGGGCCCAACTCCTACGAGCAGTACTTC. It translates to CASSTGLGPNSYEQYF.

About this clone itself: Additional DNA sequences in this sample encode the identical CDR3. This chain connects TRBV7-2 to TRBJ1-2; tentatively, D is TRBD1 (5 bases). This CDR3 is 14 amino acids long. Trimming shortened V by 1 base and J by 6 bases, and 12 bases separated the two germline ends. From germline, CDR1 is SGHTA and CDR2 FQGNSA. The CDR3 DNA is TGTGCCAGCAGCTTAGATTGGGCAGGGAATGGCTACACCTTC. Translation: CASSLDWAGNGYTF. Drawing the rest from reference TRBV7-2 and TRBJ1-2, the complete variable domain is GAGVSQSPSNKVTEKGKDVELRCDPISGHTALYWYRQSLGQGLEFLIYFQGNSAPDKSGLPSDRFSAERTGGSVSTLTIQRTQQEDSAVYLCASSLDWAGNGYTFGSGTRLTVV.

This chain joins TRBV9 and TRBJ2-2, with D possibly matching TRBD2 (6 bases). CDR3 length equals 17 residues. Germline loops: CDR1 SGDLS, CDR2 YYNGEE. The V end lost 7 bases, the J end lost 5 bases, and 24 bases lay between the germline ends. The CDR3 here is CASAAGHGEIGTGELFF. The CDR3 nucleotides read TGTGCCAGCGCTGCGGGGCACGGGGAGATAGGAACCGGGGAGCTGTTTTTT.

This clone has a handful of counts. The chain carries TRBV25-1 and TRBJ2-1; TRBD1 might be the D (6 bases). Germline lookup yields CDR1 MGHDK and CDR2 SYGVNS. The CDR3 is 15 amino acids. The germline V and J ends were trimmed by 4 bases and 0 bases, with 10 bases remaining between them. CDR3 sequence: CASSGTESSYNEQFF. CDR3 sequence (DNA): TGTGCCAGCAGTGGGACAGAAAGCTCCTACAATGAGCAGTTCTTC.

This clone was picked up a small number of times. In DNA, the CDR3 is TGTGCCAGCAGCTTGGCAGGGAGCAGAGAGACCCAGTACTTC. It is translated as CASSLAGSRETQYF. The chain links TRBV5-4 to TRBJ2-5, with D perhaps assigned TRBD1 or TRBD2 (5 bases each). Between the trimmed V and J ends, which lost 0 bases and 4 bases, there was a span of 10 bases. This CDR3 contains 14 residues. CDR1 and CDR2 from the germline V gene are SGHNT and YYREEE (reference sequence).

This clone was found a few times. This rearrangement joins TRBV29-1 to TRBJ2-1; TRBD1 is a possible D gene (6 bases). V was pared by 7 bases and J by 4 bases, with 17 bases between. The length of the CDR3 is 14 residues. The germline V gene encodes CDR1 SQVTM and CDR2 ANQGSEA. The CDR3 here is CSGTGTTGYNEQFF. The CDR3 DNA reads TGCAGCGGCACCGGGACAACAGGTTACAATGAGCAGTTCTTC.

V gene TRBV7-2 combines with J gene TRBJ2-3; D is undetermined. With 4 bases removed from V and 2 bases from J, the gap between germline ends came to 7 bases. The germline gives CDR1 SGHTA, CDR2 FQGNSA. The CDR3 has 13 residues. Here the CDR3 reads CASSSSYTDTQYF. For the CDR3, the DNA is TGTGCCAGCAGCTCCTCTTACACAGATACGCAGTATTTT.

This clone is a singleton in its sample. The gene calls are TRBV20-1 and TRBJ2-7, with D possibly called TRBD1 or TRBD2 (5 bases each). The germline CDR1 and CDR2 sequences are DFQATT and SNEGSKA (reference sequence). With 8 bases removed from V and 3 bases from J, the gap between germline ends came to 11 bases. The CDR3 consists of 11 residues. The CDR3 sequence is CSSGTNYEQYF. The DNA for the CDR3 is TGCAGTTCCGGGACGAACTACGAGCAGTACTTC.